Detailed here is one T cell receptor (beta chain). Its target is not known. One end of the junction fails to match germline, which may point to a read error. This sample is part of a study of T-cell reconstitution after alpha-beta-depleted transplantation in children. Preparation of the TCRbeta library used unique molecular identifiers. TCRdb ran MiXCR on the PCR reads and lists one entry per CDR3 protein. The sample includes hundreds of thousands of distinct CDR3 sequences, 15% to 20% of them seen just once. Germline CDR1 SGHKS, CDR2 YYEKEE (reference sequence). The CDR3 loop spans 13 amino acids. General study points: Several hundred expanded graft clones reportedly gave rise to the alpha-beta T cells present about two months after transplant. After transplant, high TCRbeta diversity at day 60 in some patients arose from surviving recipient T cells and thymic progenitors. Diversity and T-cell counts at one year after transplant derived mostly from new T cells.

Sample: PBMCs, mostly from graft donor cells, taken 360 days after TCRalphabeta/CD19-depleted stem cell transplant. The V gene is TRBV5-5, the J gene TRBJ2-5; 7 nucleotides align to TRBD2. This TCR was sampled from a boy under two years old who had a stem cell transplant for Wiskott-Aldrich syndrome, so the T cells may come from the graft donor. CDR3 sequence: CANSLGGSETQYF. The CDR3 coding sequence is TGTGCCAACAGCTTGGGGGGGAGTGAGACCCAGTACTTC. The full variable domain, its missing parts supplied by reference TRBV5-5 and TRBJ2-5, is DAGVTQSPTHLIKTRGQQVTLRCSPISGHKSVSWYQQVLGQGPQFIFQYYEKEERGRGNFPDRFSARQFPNYSSELNVNALLLGDSALYLCANSLGGSETQYFGPGTRLLVL.